The 31 T cell receptor beta chains below all came from one sample that was sequenced in a study of T-cell reconstitution after alpha-beta-depleted transplantation in children. Researchers prepared the TCRbeta library using unique molecular identifiers, the study reports. TCRdb used MiXCR to reprocess the PCR reads, holding one entry per CDR3 protein. The sample contains around 240,000 distinct CDR3 sequences, roughly a tenth of which appear only once. The sample consisted of PBMCs from the stem cell graft donor, taken from the stem cell graft. The receptor set was obtained from a human donor who donated a stem cell graft to a child with SCID.

This clonotype was detected only a few times. The chain couples TRBV19 to TRBJ1-4; no reliable D call. Germline CDR1 reads LNHDA; CDR2 reads SQIVND (reference sequence). The CDR3 spans 14 residues. Between the trimmed V and J ends, which lost 6 bases and 8 bases, there was a span of 16 bases. The DNA for the CDR3 is TGTGCCAGTAGCAGAGAGGGAAGTGAGGAAAAACTGTTTTTT. Its translation is CASSREGSEEKLFF.

The V and J genes are TRBV7-9 and TRBJ2-3; the match to TRBD1 covers 8 bases. The trim removed 4 bases at V and 2 bases at J, leaving 5 bases unmatched. This CDR3 is 15 amino acids long. Germline CDR1 is SEHNR and CDR2 is FQNEAQ (reference sequence). CDR3 sequence reads: CASSSDRGSTDTQYF. The CDR3 DNA reads TGTGCCAGCAGCTCCGACAGGGGTTCCACAGATACGCAGTATTTT.

This clonotype was detected once. The chain combines TRBV20-1 with TRBJ1-1; TRBD1 might be the D (5 bases). This CDR3 region has 13 residues. Looked up from germline, CDR1 is DFQATT and CDR2 is SNEGSKA (reference sequence). V lost 3 bases and J lost 6, with 14 bases in between. CDR3 in amino acids: CSARRGYSAEAFF. In DNA form, the CDR3 reads TGCAGTGCTAGGAGGGGCTACTCCGCTGAAGCTTTCTTT.

This clonotype has ten or more counts. The rearrangement links TRBV20-1 to TRBJ1-5; weak D call: TRBD1 (6 bases). The CDR3 extends over 15 amino acids. Per germline, CDR1 DFQATT and CDR2 SNEGSKA (reference sequence). V lost 3 bases, J lost 5 bases, and 17 bases lay in between. This chain's CDR3 is CSARGPGVRHQPQHF. CDR3 nucleotide sequence: TGCAGTGCTAGGGGGCCAGGGGTTCGACATCAGCCCCAGCATTTT.

The table lists this clonotype with a few counts. The chain employs TRBV7-2 and TRBJ1-2, with D perhaps matching TRBD1 (5 bases). Trimming pared 5 bases from V and 8 bases from J, leaving 21 bases between. This CDR3 has 15 amino acids. Germline CDR1 reads SGHTA; CDR2 reads FQGNSA. CDR3 protein: CASSLDGWGGSGYTF. As DNA, the CDR3 is TGTGCCAGCAGCCTCGACGGGTGGGGGGGTAGCGGCTACACCTTC.

Only a few counts were recorded for this clonotype. The chain carries TRBV5-6 and TRBJ1-2; 7 positions agree with TRBD1. This CDR3 is 16 amino acids long. The germline V gene encodes CDR1 SGHDT and CDR2 YYEEEE. The V segment lost 0 bases and the J segment 7 bases; nucleotides outside the gene matches: 12. The CDR3 DNA reads TGTGCCAGCAGCTTGGTTCGGAGGGGGCCTTCGGGTGGCTACACCTTC. Its protein product is CASSLVRRGPSGGYTF.

This clonotype was seen at least ten times. CDR3 in amino acids: CASSSPTGKKNSPLHF. In DNA form, the CDR3 reads TGTGCCAGCAGCTCCCCTACAGGGAAGAAAAATTCACCCCTCCACTTT. This chain joins TRBV7-9 and TRBJ1-6, with a possible D match to TRBD1 (6 bases). With 4 bases removed from V and 7 bases from J, the gap between germline ends came to 17 bases. The CDR3 has 16 residues. The germline V gene encodes CDR1 SEHNR and CDR2 FQNEAQ (reference sequence).

This clonotype has a count of ten or more. The V and J genes are TRBV7-9 and TRBJ2-2; 9 bases match TRBD1. Germline V lookup: CDR1 SEHNR, CDR2 FQNEAQ (reference sequence). This CDR3 is 15 amino acids long. The J segment lost 3 bases and the V segment lost 5 bases, leaving 4 bases of the junction unmatched. The CDR3, as DNA: TGTGCCAGCAGCAACACAGGGGGCTACACCGGGGAGCTGTTTTTT. Its protein product is CASSNTGGYTGELFF.

At least ten counts were recorded for this clonotype. This chain uses TRBV7-9 with TRBJ1-2; D perhaps matches TRBD1 (5 bases). This CDR3 contains 13 residues. Germline CDR1 is SEHNR and CDR2 is FQNEAQ (reference sequence). The ends were cut back, 2 bases at V and 8 bases at J, with 12 bases in the middle. The CDR3 reads CASSLFDRDGYTF. CDR3 nucleotide sequence: TGTGCCAGCAGCTTATTCGACAGAGACGGCTACACCTTC.

This clonotype was seen at least ten times. V and J are TRBV7-8 and TRBJ1-2, with a weak D call TRBD1 (5 bases). Germline assignment: CDR1 SGHVS and CDR2 FQNEAQ. V shed 5 bases and J shed 4 bases, with 11 bases lying between them. The CDR3 contains 13 residues. CDR3 amino acids: CASSKTGAYGYTF. CDR3 DNA: TGTGCCAGCAGCAAAACTGGGGCCTATGGCTACACCTTC.

This clonotype was recorded a few times. This chain joins TRBV6-1 and TRBJ1-5; D not certain. The V end was cut by 3 bases, the J end by 5 bases, with 20 bases between. The CDR3 is 17 amino acids. Per the germline V gene, CDR1 is MNHNS and CDR2 is SASEGT. CDR3 DNA: TGTGCCAGCAGTGACGGTGTAGGGTTTTTGCTTGATCAGCCCCAGCATTTT. It is translated as CASSDGVGFLLDQPQHF.

V and J are TRBV9 and TRBJ2-5, with 9 bases aligning to TRBD2. Trimming took 4 bases from V and 2 from J; bases not matched to a gene: 6. This CDR3 contains 15 residues. Germline values: CDR1 SGDLS, CDR2 YYNGEE. The CDR3 DNA sequence: TGTGCCAGCAGCACTAGCGGGTGGCGGCAAGAGACCCAGTACTTC. Its translation: CASSTSGWRQETQYF.

The sample holds many counts of this clonotype. The V and J genes are TRBV12-3 or TRBV12-4 and TRBJ1-5; D remains ambiguous. This CDR3 is built from 12 residues. Trimming took 3 bases from V and 2 from J, leaving 2 bases between them. The CDR3 DNA sequence: TGTGCCAGCAGTTTCGGCAATCAGCCCCAGCATTTT. Encoded protein: CASSFGNQPQHF.

This clonotype was recorded at least ten times. The V call is TRBV2, the J call TRBJ2-2; D is unclear. CDR1 and CDR2 (germline): SNHLY, FYNNEI. Trimming cost V 6 bases and J 2 bases, with 10 bases left between them. This CDR3 has 14 amino acids. The CDR3: CASRSVINTGELFF. The DNA of the CDR3 is TGTGCCAGCAGGAGCGTAATCAACACCGGGGAGCTGTTTTTT.

This clonotype has a count of ten or more. V and J are TRBV2 and TRBJ2-1; D uncertain. The CDR3 is 14 residues long. V lost 8 bases to trimming and J lost 7 bases, with 18 bases between them. In germline, CDR1 is SNHLY, CDR2 FYNNEI. In DNA, the CDR3 is TGTGCCAGCCTCCGGTCTCCCCCTTATAATGAGCAGTTCTTC. This translates into CASLRSPPYNEQFF.

This clonotype appeared many times. The chain has TRBV5-1 and TRBJ1-4; D might be TRBD1 (6 bases). Trimming cost V 0 bases and J 3 bases, with 9 bases left between them. This CDR3 contains 15 residues. CDR1 SGHRS and CDR2 YFSETQ come from the germline V gene. The DNA of the CDR3 is TGCGCCAGCAGCTTGGAGGGACACCCTAATGAAAAACTGTTTTTT. Protein sequence: CASSLEGHPNEKLFF.

Many counts were recorded for this clonotype. J is TRBJ1-2 and V is TRBV5-1, with 7 bases that match TRBD1. CDR1 SGHRS and CDR2 YFSETQ come from the germline V gene. CDR3 length: 13 amino acids. V dropped 5 bases and J dropped 8; count of bases not matched to a gene: 9. The chain's CDR3 is CASSPLTQGGYTF. Written as DNA, the CDR3 is TGCGCCAGCAGTCCCCTCACACAGGGGGGCTACACCTTC. The full variable domain, rest sourced from reference TRBV5-1 and TRBJ1-2, is KAGVTQTPRYLIKTRGQQVTLSCSPISGHRSVSWYQQTPGQGLQFLFEYFSETQRNKGNFPGRFSGRQFSNSRSEMNVSTLELGDSALYLCASSPLTQGGYTFGSGTRLTVV.

The chain links TRBV20-1 to TRBJ2-7, with TRBD2 matching 7 bases. J lost 6 bases, V lost 0 bases, and 11 bases had no gene match. The CDR3 length is 15 residues. Germline assignment: CDR1 DFQATT and CDR2 SNEGSKA (reference sequence). The CDR3 bases are TGCAGTGCTAGAGATATGGGGGGGTTCGTCCGCGAGCAGTACTTC. Its protein is CSARDMGGFVREQYF.

This clonotype was counted many times. V is TRBV7-3 and J is TRBJ1-6, with unresolved D. V lost 4 bases and J lost 9, with 10 bases in between. Looked up from germline, CDR1 is SGHTA and CDR2 is FQGTGA. The CDR3 covers 13 residues. CDR3 region: CASSSSLVSPLHF. The CDR3 nucleotides are TGTGCCAGCAGCTCCTCGCTAGTTTCACCCCTCCACTTT.

This clonotype was recorded at least ten times. The chain employs TRBV15 and TRBJ1-1; 10 bases are shared with TRBD1. Germline V gene lookup returns CDR1 LNHNV and CDR2 YYDKDF (reference sequence). The CDR3 has 14 residues. V dropped 3 bases and J dropped 5; count of bases not matched to a gene: 3. CDR3 DNA: TGTGCCACCAGCAGGGACAGGGGGAGAACTGAAGCTTTCTTT. Protein: CATSRDRGRTEAFF.

The sample holds a few counts of this clonotype. The rearrangement joins TRBV7-2 to TRBJ1-5; no clear D gene. This CDR3 has 14 amino acids. Germline CDR1 reads SGHTA; CDR2 reads FQGNSA. V lost 7 bases and J 7 bases, leaving 17 bases between the germline ends. The CDR3 DNA sequence: TGTGCCAGCACCCGATGGATGGGAGGACAGCCCCAGCATTTT. Protein product: CASTRWMGGQPQHF.

This clonotype was observed at least ten times. V gene TRBV7-2 combines with J gene TRBJ2-5, with 9 bases that match TRBD2. Trimming took 1 base from V and 5 from J; bases not matched to a gene: 5. CDR1 SGHTA and CDR2 FQGNSA come from the germline V gene. CDR3 length: 15 residues. The CDR3 region has the DNA TGTGCCAGCAGCTTAGAAGCGGGGGGTTGGGAGACCCAGTACTTC. Translated: CASSLEAGGWETQYF.

This clonotype occurred many times. The chain employs TRBV5-1 and TRBJ1-3; D gene unclear. Germline CDR1 is SGHRS and CDR2 is YFSETQ. Trimming took off 0 bases at V and 0 bases at J, with 7 bases between the two ends. CDR3 size: 15 residues. CDR3 nucleotides: TGCGCCAGCAGCTTGGACGGCTCCTCTGGAAACACCATATATTTT. This translates into CASSLDGSSGNTIYF.

This clonotype was counted a few times. J is TRBJ1-5 and V is TRBV5-1; TRBD1 is a possible D gene (6 bases). CDR1 is SGHRS, CDR2 YFSETQ, per germline. The CDR3 totals 17 residues. V lost 3 bases, J lost 4 bases, and 20 bases lay in between. CDR3 loop: CASSSKLGQGRNQPQHF. CDR3 in DNA: TGCGCCAGCAGCTCAAAACTGGGGCAGGGGAGGAATCAGCCCCAGCATTTT.

This clonotype was recorded at least ten times. The chain has TRBV12-3 or TRBV12-4 and TRBJ2-1; D is ambiguous. The CDR3 totals 14 residues. Trimming removed 1 base at V and 5 bases at J, with 9 bases between. CDR3 amino acids: CASSLGTADNEQFF. DNA of the CDR3: TGTGCCAGCAGTTTAGGGACGGCCGACAATGAGCAGTTCTTC.

This clonotype was recorded many times. The J gene is TRBJ2-7, the V gene TRBV20-1, with TRBD1 matching over 10 bases. CDR3 length equals 14 residues. V trimming: 3 bases; J trimming: 5 bases; junction bases outside the gene matches: 7. The germline gives CDR1 DFQATT, CDR2 SNEGSKA (reference sequence). Here the CDR3 DNA reads TGCAGTGCTAGGGTGGGACAGGGGCCCCACGAGCAGTACTTC. Translation: CSARVGQGPHEQYF.

Ten or more counts support this clonotype. V is TRBV4-1 and J is TRBJ1-1; 12 nucleotides align to TRBD1. The CDR3 consists of 16 residues. CDR1 and CDR2 from the germline V gene are MGHRA and YSYEKL. Unmatched junction bases numbered 8, after V lost 4 bases and J lost 5 bases. The chain's CDR3 is CASSLGTGGGKTEAFF. CDR3 sequence (DNA): TGCGCCAGCAGCCTTGGGACAGGGGGCGGTAAAACTGAAGCTTTCTTT.

This clonotype has at least ten counts. The J gene is TRBJ2-1, the V gene TRBV6-2 or TRBV6-3, with D maybe TRBD1 (5 bases). The V gene's germline CDR1 is MNHEY and CDR2 SVGEGT. The CDR3 runs 16 residues. V was cut by 0 bases and J by 0 bases, with 9 bases left in between. CDR3 residues: CASSYSGASSYNEQFF. The DNA for the CDR3 is TGTGCCAGCAGTTACTCAGGGGCTAGCTCCTACAATGAGCAGTTCTTC.

This clonotype was seen repeatedly, ten times or more. V is TRBV2 and J is TRBJ2-5; D is perhaps TRBD1 or TRBD2 (5 bases each). This CDR3 has 14 residues. Germline values: CDR1 SNHLY, CDR2 FYNNEI. V lost 4 bases, J lost 2 bases, and 11 bases lay in between. The CDR3 nucleotides are TGTGCCAGCAGTGGAGGGGCGCGGCAAGAGACCCAGTACTTC. It translates to CASSGGARQETQYF.

This clonotype has a count of ten or more. The gene calls are TRBV5-1 and TRBJ1-2; 10 nucleotides line up with TRBD1. V dropped 6 bases and J dropped 3; count of bases not matched to a gene: 5. This CDR3 is built from 14 residues. Germline-derived CDR1 and CDR2 are SGHRS and YFSETQ. The CDR3 protein is CASNSGTGDYGYTF. CDR3 DNA: TGCGCCAGCAATTCGGGGACAGGGGACTATGGCTACACCTTC.

This clonotype was counted only a few times. The chain employs TRBV30 and TRBJ2-1; 14 bases fit TRBD2. Trimming cost V 1 base and J 11 bases; bases outside gene matches: 16. The CDR3 is 18 amino acids. Germline V gene sequence: CDR1 GTSNPN, CDR2 SVGIG (reference sequence). The CDR3 reads CAWSATSGGASGHKKQFF. The CDR3 nucleotides read TGTGCCTGGAGTGCGACTAGCGGGGGGGCGTCGGGCCACAAGAAGCAGTTCTTC. Complete variable domain (other parts from reference TRBV30 and TRBJ2-1): SQTIHQWPATLVQPVGSPLSLECTVEGTSNPNLYWYRQAAGRGLQLLFYSVGIGQISSEVPQNLSASRPQDRQFILSSKKLLLSDSGFYLCAWSATSGGASGHKKQFFGPGTRLTVL.